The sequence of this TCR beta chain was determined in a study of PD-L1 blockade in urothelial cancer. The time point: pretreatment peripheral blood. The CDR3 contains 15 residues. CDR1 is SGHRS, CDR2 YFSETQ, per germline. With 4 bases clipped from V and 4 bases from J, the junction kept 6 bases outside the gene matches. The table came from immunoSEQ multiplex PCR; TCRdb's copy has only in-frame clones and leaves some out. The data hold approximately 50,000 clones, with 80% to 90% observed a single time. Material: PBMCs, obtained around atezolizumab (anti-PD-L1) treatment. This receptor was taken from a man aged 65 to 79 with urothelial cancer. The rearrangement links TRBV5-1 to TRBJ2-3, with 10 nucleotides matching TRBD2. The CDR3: CASSTPGLASDTQYF. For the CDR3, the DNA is TGCGCCAGCAGCACGCCGGGACTAGCGTCAGATACGCAGTATTTT.